This TCR beta chain was obtained from a study of monozygotic twins with inflammatory bowel disease. Study findings and constraints: Limited power may explain why concordant and discordant twins showed no difference in repertoire similarity. What may have added variability to patient repertoires is that immunosuppressive treatments differed.

The CDR3 extends over 16 amino acids. Germline V gene data show CDR1 as LGHNA and CDR2 as YSLEER. After re-calling the 5' RACE reads, TCRdb lists one entry per CDR3 protein, DNA absent. This table holds 150,000 to 200,000 distinct CDR3 sequences. In the case of this clonotype: Its antigen is as yet unknown.

The specimen sequenced was blood. The chain carries TRBV4-3 and TRBJ1-2; the D call of TRBD1 rests on TCRdb alone, since no DNA is present to check it. The TCR originated in a human donor with ulcerative colitis or Crohn's disease, or a healthy co-twin of an affected twin (not recorded which). The CDR3 here is CASSQGTGTGDYGYTF.